The 8 T cell receptor beta chains reported below all come from one sample, sequenced in a study of Tregs in tolerant kidney transplant recipients. Related graft donors supplied nonmyeloablative bone marrow transplants, and mixed chimerism was transient. Some clones are missing from TCRdb's copy, which holds only in-frame ones; the method was immunoSEQ multiplex PCR. The sample features 25,000 or so clones, with under 5% in its top ten. The sequencing here drew on CD4+ T cells from blood (PBMCs), taken 6 months after the transplant. The receptors come from a human patient who received a combined kidney and bone marrow transplant. Part of the T cell pool may stem from the graft donor.

As regards this clone: The read comes to an end 3 residues before the CDR3 does, leaving the germline J gene to fill in the end. This chain uses TRBV4-2 with TRBJ2-1; 10 nucleotides agree with TRBD2. The CDR3 totals 19 residues. J gave up 6 bases and V 4 bases, and 18 bases lay outside the gene matches. In germline, CDR1 is LGHNA, CDR2 YNFKEQ. Here the CDR3 reads CASSPGGLAGEVRGNEQFF. CDR3 DNA, as far as it was read: TGTGCCAGCAGCCCCGGGGGGCTAGCGGGAGAAGTAAGGGGCAATGAG.

Points on this clone: The read terminates 3 residues ahead of where the CDR3 ends, so the germline J gene completes it. This chain connects TRBV7-7 to TRBJ1-5, with 9 bases that match TRBD1. This CDR3 contains 15 residues. The V gene's germline CDR1 is SSHAT and CDR2 FNYEAQ (reference sequence). Trimming took 1 base from V and 4 from J; bases not matched to a gene: 2. The CDR3 sequence: CASSLDGTGNQPQHF. The sequenced part of the CDR3 DNA is TGTGCCAGCAGCTTAGATGGGACAGGGAATCAGCCC.

On this clone: The read ends 3 residues shy of where the CDR3 ends; the end is completed using the germline J gene. The chain couples TRBV2 to TRBJ2-5, with D possibly being TRBD2 (6 bases). V was clipped by 8 bases and J by 6 bases, with 16 bases between them. This CDR3 contains 13 residues. Germline CDR1 SNHLY, CDR2 FYNNEI. The CDR3 region is CASRRLDVKTQYF. The sequenced part of the CDR3 DNA is TGTGCCAGCCGCCGACTAGACGTAAAGACC.

Concerning this clone itself: The sequenced fragment ends 3 residues before the CDR3 boundary, so the rest is inferred from the germline J gene. The V and J genes are TRBV7-6 and TRBJ2-7; 13 bases fit TRBD2. This CDR3 region has 16 residues. Trimming cost V 1 base and J 4 bases; bases outside gene matches: 4. Germline V gives CDR1 SGHVS, CDR2 FNYEAQ. The CDR3 sequence is CASSLGTSGREYEQYF. The sequenced part of the CDR3 DNA is TGTGCCAGCAGCTTAGGTACTAGCGGGAGGGAGTACGAG.

Comment on this clone: The read ends 3 residues shy of where the CDR3 ends; the end is completed using the germline J gene. The chain couples TRBV5-1 to TRBJ1-2; weak D call: TRBD1 (6 bases). The V gene lost 5 bases and the J gene lost 5 bases, with 10 bases spanning the gap. The CDR3 loop spans 12 amino acids. Germline V gene data show CDR1 as SGHRS and CDR2 as YFSETQ. The CDR3 here is CASRPGEYGYTF. The part of the CDR3 DNA that was read is TGCGCCAGCAGGCCAGGGGAATATGGC. The full variable domain, rest sourced from reference TRBV5-1 and TRBJ1-2, is KAGVTQTPRYLIKTRGQQVTLSCSPISGHRSVSWYQQTPGQGLQFLFEYFSETQRNKGNFPGRFSGRQFSNSRSEMNVSTLELGDSALYLCASRPGEYGYTFGSGTRLTVV.

As to this clone: Read data end 3 residues before the CDR3 end; the end is taken from the germline J gene. This chain connects TRBV5-1 to TRBJ2-5; 8 bases line up with TRBD2. CDR1 SGHRS and CDR2 YFSETQ come from the germline V gene. This CDR3 has 14 residues. Germline trimming cut 4 bases from V and 2 bases from J; bases unmatched to any gene: 4. The CDR3: CASSAASGQETQYF. CDR3 DNA, as far as it was read: TGCGCCAGCAGCGCCGCTAGCGGGCAAGAGACC.

On this clone itself: The read comes to an end 3 residues before the CDR3 does, leaving the germline J gene to fill in the end. The chain has TRBV20-1 and TRBJ2-7; TRBD1 matches at 8 bases. V was pared by 2 bases and J by 5 bases, with 8 bases of the junction left unmatched. Germline V gene data show CDR1 as DFQATT and CDR2 as SNEGSKA (reference sequence). This CDR3 has 14 residues. The CDR3 protein is CSARQGALMDEQYF. The CDR3 bases that were read are TGCAGTGCTAGACAGGGGGCCCTTATGGACGAG.

A remark on this clone: The sequenced fragment ends 3 residues before the CDR3 boundary, so the rest is inferred from the germline J gene. V and J are TRBV19 and TRBJ2-5; TRBD2 matches at 8 bases. The CDR3 has 13 amino acids. Germline V gene data show CDR1 as LNHDA and CDR2 as SQIVND (reference sequence). Trimming cost V 4 bases and J 4 bases; bases outside gene matches: 2. Here the CDR3 reads CASSSGGRETQYF. Partial CDR3 DNA: TGTGCCAGTAGTAGCGGGGGGAGAGAGACC.